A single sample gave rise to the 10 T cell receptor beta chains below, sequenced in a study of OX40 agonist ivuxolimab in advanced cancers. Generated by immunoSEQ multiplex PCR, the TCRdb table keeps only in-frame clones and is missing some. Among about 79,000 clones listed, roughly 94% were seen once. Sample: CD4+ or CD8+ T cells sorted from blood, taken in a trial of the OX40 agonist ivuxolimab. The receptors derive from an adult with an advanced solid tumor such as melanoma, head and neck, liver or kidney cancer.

The CDR3 sequence is CASSPGQSGYTF. CDR3 DNA: TGTGCCAGCAGCCCGGGACAGTCCGGCTACACCTTC. The chain recombines TRBV13 with TRBJ1-2; TRBD1 matches at 7 bases. V lost 5 bases, J lost 8 bases, and 5 bases stayed unmatched. The CDR3 is made up of 12 amino acids. Germline assignment: CDR1 PRHDT and CDR2 FYEKMQ (reference sequence).

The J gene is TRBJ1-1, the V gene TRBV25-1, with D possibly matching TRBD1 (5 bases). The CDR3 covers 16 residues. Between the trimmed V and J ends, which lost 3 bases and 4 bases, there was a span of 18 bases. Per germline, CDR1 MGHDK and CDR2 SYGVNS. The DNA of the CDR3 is TGTGCCAGCAGTGAGACCGCGGGGGGGAGGGTCACTGAAGCTTTCTTT. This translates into CASSETAGGRVTEAFF.

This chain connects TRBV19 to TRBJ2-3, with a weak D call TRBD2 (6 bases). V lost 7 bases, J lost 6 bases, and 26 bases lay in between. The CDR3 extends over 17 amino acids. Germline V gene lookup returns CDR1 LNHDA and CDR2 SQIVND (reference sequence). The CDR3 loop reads CASTPSLLATLRDTQYF. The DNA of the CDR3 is TGTGCCAGTACCCCTTCCCTTCTAGCGACACTGAGGGATACGCAGTATTTT.

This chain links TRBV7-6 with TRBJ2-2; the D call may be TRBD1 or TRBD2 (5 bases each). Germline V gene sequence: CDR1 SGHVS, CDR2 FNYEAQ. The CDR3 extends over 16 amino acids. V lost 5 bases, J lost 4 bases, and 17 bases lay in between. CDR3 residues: CASSRIGGETTGELFF. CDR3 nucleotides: TGTGCCAGCAGCCGTATTGGGGGAGAGACCACCGGGGAGCTGTTTTTT.

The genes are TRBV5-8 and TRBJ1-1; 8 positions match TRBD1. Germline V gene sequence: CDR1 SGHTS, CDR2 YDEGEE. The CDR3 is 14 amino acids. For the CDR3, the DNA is TGTCTACCAGGGGGCGTACTCCCGGTCACTGAAGCTTTCTTT. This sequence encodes CLPGGVLPVTEAFF.

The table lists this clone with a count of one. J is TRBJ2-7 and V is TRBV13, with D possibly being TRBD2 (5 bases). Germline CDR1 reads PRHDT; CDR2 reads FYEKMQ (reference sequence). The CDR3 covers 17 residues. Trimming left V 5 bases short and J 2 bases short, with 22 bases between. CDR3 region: CASSPSSGNQITYEQYF. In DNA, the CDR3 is TGTGCCAGCAGCCCAAGCTCCGGGAACCAAATAACCTACGAGCAGTACTTC.

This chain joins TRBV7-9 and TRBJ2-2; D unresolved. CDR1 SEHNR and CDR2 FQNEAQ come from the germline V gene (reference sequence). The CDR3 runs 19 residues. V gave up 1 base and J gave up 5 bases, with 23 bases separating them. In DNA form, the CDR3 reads TGTGCCAGCAGCTTAGGTTCGTTCGAGGAGACACCAAGGACCGGGGAGCTGTTTTTT. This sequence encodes CASSLGSFEETPRTGELFF.

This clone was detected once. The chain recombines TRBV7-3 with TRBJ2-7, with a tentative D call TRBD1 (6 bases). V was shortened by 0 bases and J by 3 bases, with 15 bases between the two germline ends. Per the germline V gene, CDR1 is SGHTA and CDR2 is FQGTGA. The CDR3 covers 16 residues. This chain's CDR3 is CASSLTGQGINYEQYF. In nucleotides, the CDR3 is TGTGCCAGCAGCTTAACGGGCCAGGGGATTAACTACGAGCAGTACTTC.

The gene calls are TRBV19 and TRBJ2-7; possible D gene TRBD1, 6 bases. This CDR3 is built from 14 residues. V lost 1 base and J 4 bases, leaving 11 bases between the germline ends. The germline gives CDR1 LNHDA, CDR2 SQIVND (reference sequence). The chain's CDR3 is CASSIAAGEYEQYF. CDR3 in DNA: TGTGCCAGTAGTATAGCGGCAGGGGAATACGAGCAGTACTTC.

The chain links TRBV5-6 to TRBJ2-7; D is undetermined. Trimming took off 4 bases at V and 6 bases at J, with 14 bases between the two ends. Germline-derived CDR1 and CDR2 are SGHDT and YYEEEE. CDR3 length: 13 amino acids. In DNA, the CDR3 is TGTGCCAGCAGCCTCTATGACGCGCGCGAGCAGTACTTC. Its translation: CASSLYDAREQYF.